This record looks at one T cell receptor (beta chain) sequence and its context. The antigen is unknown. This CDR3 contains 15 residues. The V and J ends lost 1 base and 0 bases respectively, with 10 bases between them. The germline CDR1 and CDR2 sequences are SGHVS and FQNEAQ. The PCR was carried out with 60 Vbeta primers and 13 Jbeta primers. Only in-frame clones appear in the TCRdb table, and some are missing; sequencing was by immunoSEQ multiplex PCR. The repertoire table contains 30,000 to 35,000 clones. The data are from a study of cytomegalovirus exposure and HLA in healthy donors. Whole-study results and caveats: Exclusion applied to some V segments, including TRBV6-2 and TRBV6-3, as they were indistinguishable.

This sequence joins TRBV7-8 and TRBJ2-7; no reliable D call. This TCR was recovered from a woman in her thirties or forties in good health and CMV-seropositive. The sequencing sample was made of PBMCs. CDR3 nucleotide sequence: TGTGCCAGCAGCTTAGTCCGGATAGCCTCCTACGAGCAGTACTTC. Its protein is CASSLVRIASYEQYF.